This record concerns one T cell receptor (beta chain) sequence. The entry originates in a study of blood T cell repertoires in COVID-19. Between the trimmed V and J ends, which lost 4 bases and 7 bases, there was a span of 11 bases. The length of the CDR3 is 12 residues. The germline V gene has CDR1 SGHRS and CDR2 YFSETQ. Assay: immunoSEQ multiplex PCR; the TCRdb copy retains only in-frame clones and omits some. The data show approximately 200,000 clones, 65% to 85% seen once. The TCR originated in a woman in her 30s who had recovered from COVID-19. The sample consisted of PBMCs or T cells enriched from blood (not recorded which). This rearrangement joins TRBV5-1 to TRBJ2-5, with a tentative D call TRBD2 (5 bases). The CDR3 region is CASSPTSGTQYF. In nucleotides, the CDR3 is TGCGCCAGCAGCCCCACGAGCGGGACCCAGTACTTC.